In this sample, the clone carrying this T cell receptor (beta chain) turned up once. The data are from a study of blood T cell repertoires in COVID-19. Background on the study: Samples came from the United States, Italy and Spain, spanning acute and convalescent COVID-19. T cells, B-cell-depleted T cells, or PBMCs supplied cDNA or gDNA.

Trimming shortened V by 5 bases and J by 5 bases, and 12 bases separated the two germline ends. The CDR3 sequence is 13 residues long. Germline lookup yields CDR1 LGHNT and CDR2 FRNRAP. Authors' processing steps: Researchers report that nucleated cell counts were estimated from reference gene primer amplification. Measured with immunoSEQ multiplex PCR; TCRdb has only the in-frame clones, and not every one. V and J calls and clone size are given by that table; D and trimming were obtained from the DNA. The sample contains around 100,000 clones, 85% to 90% of which appear only once. Specimen: peripheral blood. This clonotype originated in a woman between 50 and 59 years old with acute or convalescent COVID-19. V gene TRBV12-5 combines with J gene TRBJ2-5, with D maybe TRBD2 (5 bases). The CDR3 coding sequence is TGTGCTAGTGGTCCCGGACTGTTGGAGACCCAGTACTTC. Residues: CASGPGLLETQYF.